This T cell receptor beta chain was retrieved from a study of blood T cells in healthy people across ages. General observations from the study: A strong correlation was seen between TCR beta diversity and naive T cell percentage.

CDR3 length: 13 amino acids. Trimming left V 1 base short and J 8 bases short, with 11 bases between. Germline V gives CDR1 SGHDN, CDR2 FVKESK. This clonotype has a handful of counts. Antigen: not known. Next came a second PCR, run for about 6 to 11 cycles, which used a sample-barcoded 5' primer along with a J-beta primer mix. A minimum of 3 million CDR3-containing paired-end reads was obtained for each sample. One entry per CDR3 protein results from TCRdb running MiXCR on the 5' RACE reads. The sample consists of 1.5 million to 2 million distinct CDR3 sequences, roughly 28% of them appearing once. What was sequenced was blood. This TCR was recovered from a woman younger than 45 in good health. The V call is TRBV14, the J call TRBJ1-2; unclear D gene. This CDR3 reads CASSQGSVGGYTF. CDR3 DNA sequence: TGTGCCAGCAGCCAAGGGAGTGTGGGCGGCTACACCTTC.